A single count supports the clone carrying this TCR beta chain. The target antigen is unknown. The sample has other DNA sequences that encode this CDR3 too. The naive CD8 population came from CD45RO-negative cells selected for CCR7, without terminally differentiated effector memory CD45RA+ cells. This CDR3 spans 14 amino acids. The V end lost 5 bases, the J end lost 0 bases, and 8 bases lay between the germline ends. The germline V gene encodes CDR1 MDHEN and CDR2 SYDVKM. The data derive from a study of shared clonotypes between healthy human individuals. The overall study: Used for every donor were three CD4 naive, three CD4 memory, two CD8 naive and one CD8 memory plate.

Clones were sequenced by immunoSEQ multiplex PCR, and TCRdb holds only the in-frame ones, with some missing. The top ten clones hold around 1.1% of a sample with over 2 million clones, roughly 94% of them seen once. Findings and limits, study-wide: Four donors held about 5% of naive CD4 clonotypes in common. All-four-donor shared clonotypes had higher generation probabilities than non-shared clonotypes did.

The chain uses TRBV28 and TRBJ1-3; D is possibly TRBD1 (5 bases). The TCR was taken from a man between 18 and 29 years old in good health. Sequenced material: naive CD8+ T cells sorted from blood. CDR3 in amino acids: CASSLDTSGNTIYF. The CDR3 nucleotides read TGTGCCAGCAGTCTGGACACCTCTGGAAACACCATATATTTT.